What follows is one T cell receptor (beta chain) and its context. Generated by immunoSEQ multiplex PCR, the TCRdb table keeps only in-frame clones and is missing some. The sample contains approximately 65,000 clones, 81% of which appear only once. The CDR3 is 13 residues long. Germline values: CDR1 SGHDT, CDR2 YYEEEE. The V end lost 4 bases, the J end lost 5 bases, and 10 bases lay between the germline ends. The source of the sample is a study of T cells in localized non-small cell lung cancer. This TCR came from a man aged 35 to 70 with stage II lung adenocarcinoma. Sequencing was performed on PBMCs, taken before any cancer treatment. The chain recombines TRBV5-6 with TRBJ2-4; D gene uncertain. The CDR3 DNA reads as TGTGCCAGCAGCGTCGACTTGGAAAACATTCAGTACTTC. Its translation: CASSVDLENIQYF.